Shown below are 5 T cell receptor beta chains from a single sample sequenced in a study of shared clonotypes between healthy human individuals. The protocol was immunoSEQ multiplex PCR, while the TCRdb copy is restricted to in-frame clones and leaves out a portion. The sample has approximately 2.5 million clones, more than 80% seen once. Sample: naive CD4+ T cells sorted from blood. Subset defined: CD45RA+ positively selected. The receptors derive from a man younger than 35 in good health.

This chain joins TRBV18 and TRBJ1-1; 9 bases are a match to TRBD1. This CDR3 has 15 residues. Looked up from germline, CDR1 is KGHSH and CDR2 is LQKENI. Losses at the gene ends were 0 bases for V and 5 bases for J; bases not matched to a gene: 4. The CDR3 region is CASSPPAGQGTEAFF. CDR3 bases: TGTGCCAGCTCACCACCGGCGGGACAGGGTACTGAAGCTTTCTTT.

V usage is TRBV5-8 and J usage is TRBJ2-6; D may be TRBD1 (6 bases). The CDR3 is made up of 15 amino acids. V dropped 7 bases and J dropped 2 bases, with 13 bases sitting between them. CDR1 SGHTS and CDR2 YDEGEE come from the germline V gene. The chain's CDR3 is CASGRQVPGANVLTF. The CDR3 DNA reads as TGTGCCAGCGGGAGACAGGTACCTGGGGCCAACGTCCTGACTTTC.

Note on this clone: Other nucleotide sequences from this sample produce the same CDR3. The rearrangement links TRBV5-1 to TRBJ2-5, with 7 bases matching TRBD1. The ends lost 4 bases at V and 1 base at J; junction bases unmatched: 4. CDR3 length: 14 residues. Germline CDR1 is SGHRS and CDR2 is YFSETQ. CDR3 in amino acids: CASSPGTAQETQYF. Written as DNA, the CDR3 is TGCGCCAGCAGCCCTGGGACAGCCCAAGAGACCCAGTACTTC. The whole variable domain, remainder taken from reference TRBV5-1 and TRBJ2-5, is KAGVTQTPRYLIKTRGQQVTLSCSPISGHRSVSWYQQTPGQGLQFLFEYFSETQRNKGNFPGRFSGRQFSNSRSEMNVSTLELGDSALYLCASSPGTAQETQYFGPGTRLLVL.

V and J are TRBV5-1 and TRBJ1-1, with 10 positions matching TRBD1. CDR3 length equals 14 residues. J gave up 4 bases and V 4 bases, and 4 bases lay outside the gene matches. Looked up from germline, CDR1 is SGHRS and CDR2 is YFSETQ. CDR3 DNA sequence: TGCGCCAGCAGCGGACAGGGGGTTAGCACTGAAGCTTTCTTT. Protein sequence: CASSGQGVSTEAFF.

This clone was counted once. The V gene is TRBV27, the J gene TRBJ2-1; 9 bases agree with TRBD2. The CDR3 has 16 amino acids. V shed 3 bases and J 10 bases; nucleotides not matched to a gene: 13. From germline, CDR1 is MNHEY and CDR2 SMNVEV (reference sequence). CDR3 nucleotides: TGTGCCAGCAGTTTTAAGGCGGGAGGGCCAAGAGTCGAGCAGTTCTTC. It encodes CASSFKAGGPRVEQFF.